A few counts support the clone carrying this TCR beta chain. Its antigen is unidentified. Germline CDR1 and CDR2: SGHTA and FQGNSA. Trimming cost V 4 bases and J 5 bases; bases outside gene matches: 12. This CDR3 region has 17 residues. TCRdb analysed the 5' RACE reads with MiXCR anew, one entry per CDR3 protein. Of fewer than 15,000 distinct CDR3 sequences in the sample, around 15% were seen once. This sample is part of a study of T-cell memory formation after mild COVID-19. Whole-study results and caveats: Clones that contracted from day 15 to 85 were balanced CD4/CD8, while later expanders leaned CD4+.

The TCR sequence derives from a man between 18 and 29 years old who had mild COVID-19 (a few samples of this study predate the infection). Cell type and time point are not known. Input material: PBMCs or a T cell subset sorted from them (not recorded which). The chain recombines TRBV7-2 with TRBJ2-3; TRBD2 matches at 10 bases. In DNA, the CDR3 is TGTGCCAGCAGCTCCCTACCACTAGCGGGGTGGATAGATACGCAGTATTTT. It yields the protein CASSSLPLAGWIDTQYF.